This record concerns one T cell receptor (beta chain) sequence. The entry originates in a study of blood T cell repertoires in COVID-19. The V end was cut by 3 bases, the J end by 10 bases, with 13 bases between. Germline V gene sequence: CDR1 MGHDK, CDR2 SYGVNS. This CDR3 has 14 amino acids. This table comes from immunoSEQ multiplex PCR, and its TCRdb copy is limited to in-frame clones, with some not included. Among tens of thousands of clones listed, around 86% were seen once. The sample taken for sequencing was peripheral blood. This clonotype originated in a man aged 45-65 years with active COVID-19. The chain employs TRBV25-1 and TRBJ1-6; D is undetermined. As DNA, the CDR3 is TGTGCCAGCAGTGACTACCCAGCGGGATCACCCCTCCACTTT. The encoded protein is CASSDYPAGSPLHF.